The clone carrying this T cell receptor (beta chain) came up once. The antigen is unknown. The data were taken from a study of blood T cells in healthy people across ages. General study findings and limits: Any changes in expanded clonotypes were possibly confounded, as donor CMV status remained unknown.

A second roughly 6 to 12 cycle PCR used barcoded and J-beta primers. Researchers report that a template-switch adaptor with 12 random nucleotides tagged each cDNA molecule. In TCRdb, the 5' RACE reads were re-called with MiXCR into one record per CDR3 protein. The sample consists of around 1.5 million distinct CDR3 sequences, about 40% of them appearing once. The donors, aged about 6 to 100, were healthy Caucasians from Russia. Every sample yielded at least 6 million isolated PBMCs. This TCR was recovered from a woman under 30 in good health. The specimen sequenced was blood.

CDR3 DNA sequence: TGTGCCAGCAGTGATTTTAGTAGCTACACCTTC. It encodes CASSDFSSYTF. The genes are TRBV6-1 and TRBJ1-2, with D unresolved. Germline V gene sequence: CDR1 MNHNS, CDR2 SASEGT. The V end was cut by 3 bases, the J end by 9 bases, with 8 bases between. The CDR3 runs 11 residues.